The source of this T cell receptor (beta chain) is a study of blood T cell repertoires in COVID-19. The CDR3 runs 16 residues. Germline-derived CDR1 and CDR2 are SGHRS and YFSETQ. V gave up 1 base and J gave up 4 bases; unmatched junction bases: 5. In the original processing: Amplification with reference gene primers provided the estimates of nucleated cell counts. Assay: immunoSEQ multiplex PCR; the TCRdb copy retains only in-frame clones and omits some. The V and J calls and clone size were taken over from that table, and D and trimming were inferred from the DNA. The sample includes approximately 360,000 clones, around 92% of them seen just once.

V is TRBV5-1 and J is TRBJ2-5; 12 bases match TRBD1. What was sequenced was peripheral blood. The receptor's source is a man aged 40-49 years with acute or convalescent COVID-19. The CDR3 DNA reads TGCGCCAGCAGCTTGCTGGGGACAGGGGGCGGAGAGACCCAGTACTTC. As protein: CASSLLGTGGGETQYF.